One and the same sample provided the 23 T cell receptor beta chains below, sequenced in a study of T cell responses to AZD1222 COVID-19 vaccine. Profiled with immunoSEQ multiplex PCR; TCRdb holds only in-frame clones, not every one. The repertoire holds approximately 140,000 clones, with 80% to 90% as singletons. The starting material was peripheral blood, obtained on day 0 of AZD1222 vaccination. These receptors came from an adult in good health.

The chain is built from TRBV5-4 and TRBJ1-1; D perhaps matches TRBD1 (6 bases). The germline V gene encodes CDR1 SGHNT and CDR2 YYREEE (reference sequence). There are 15 residues in the CDR3. V gave up 4 bases and J gave up 6 bases, with 19 bases separating them. Here the CDR3 reads CASSILRGAGSEAFF. The DNA for the CDR3 is TGTGCCAGCAGCATCCTTAGGGGGGCGGGATCTGAAGCTTTCTTT.

V gene TRBV25-1 combines with J gene TRBJ1-6; no firm D call. The CDR3 runs 11 residues. Germline lookup yields CDR1 MGHDK and CDR2 SYGVNS. Trimming left V 2 bases short and J 19 bases short, with 12 bases between. The CDR3 region has the DNA TGTGCCAGCAGTGAACAGTCGGAACTTCACTTT. This encodes CASSEQSELHF.

V is TRBV5-4 and J is TRBJ2-3, with 7 bases lining up with TRBD2. CDR3 length: 15 residues. The V gene's germline CDR1 is SGHNT and CDR2 YYREEE (reference sequence). V shed 4 bases, J shed 6 bases, and the junction held 11 bases outside the gene matches. CDR3 DNA sequence: TGTGCCAGCAGCATGGGACTACCGAGTAGCGATACGCAGTATTTT. Translated, it gives CASSMGLPSSDTQYF.

The J gene is TRBJ2-6, the V gene TRBV7-8; D gene uncertain. The CDR3 runs to 16 residues. V was cut by 2 bases and J by 0 bases, with 8 bases left in between. Germline V gene lookup returns CDR1 SGHVS and CDR2 FQNEAQ. CDR3 sequence: CASSLTTSSGANVLTF. For the CDR3, the DNA is TGTGCCAGCAGCTTAACTACAAGCTCTGGGGCCAACGTCCTGACTTTC.

The genes are TRBV9 and TRBJ1-3; no definite D call. The V and J ends lost 3 bases and 0 bases respectively, with 7 bases between them. Germline loops: CDR1 SGDLS, CDR2 YYNGEE. The length of the CDR3 is 14 residues. DNA of the CDR3: TGTGCCAGCAGCGATGGCACCTCTGGAAACACCATATATTTT. The encoded protein is CASSDGTSGNTIYF.

The chain uses TRBV29-1 and TRBJ2-3; the D call may be TRBD1 or TRBD2 (5 bases each). This CDR3 contains 15 residues. Germline CDR1 is SQVTM and CDR2 is ANQGSEA. Trimming left V 7 bases short and J 4 bases short, with 21 bases between. This chain's CDR3 is CSGGQVARGADTQYF. CDR3 DNA sequence: TGCAGCGGTGGGCAGGTAGCGAGGGGTGCAGATACGCAGTATTTT.

This chain uses TRBV28 with TRBJ1-4, with D perhaps TRBD1 (6 bases). The germline gives CDR1 MDHEN, CDR2 SYDVKM. The CDR3 covers 15 residues. Deletions cut 2 bases from V and 0 bases from J, with 7 bases between. CDR3 amino acids: CASSLRGATNEKLFF. The CDR3 nucleotides are TGTGCCAGCAGTTTAAGGGGGGCAACTAATGAAAAACTGTTTTTT.

This chain's CDR3 is CSVEKWAGTDTQYF. CDR3 sequence (DNA): TGCAGCGTTGAGAAGTGGGCAGGCACAGATACGCAGTATTTT. The chain is built from TRBV29-1 and TRBJ2-3; D not certain. Germline V CDR1 and CDR2: SQVTM, ANQGSEA. The CDR3 length is 14 residues. The V gene lost 3 bases and the J gene lost 1 base, with 11 bases spanning the gap.

The rearrangement uses TRBV12-3 or TRBV12-4 and TRBJ2-2; 7 nucleotides agree with TRBD2. V gave up 11 bases and J gave up 4 bases; unmatched junction bases: 7. The length of the CDR3 is 13 residues. The CDR3 region is CAGRASGTGELFF. In nucleotides, the CDR3 is TGTGCCGGCCGGGCTAGCGGCACCGGGGAGCTGTTTTTT.

This clone appeared once. The V and J genes are TRBV5-4 and TRBJ2-1, with unresolved D. The germline V and J ends were trimmed by 5 bases and 0 bases, with 12 bases remaining between them. CDR1 and CDR2 from the germline V gene are SGHNT and YYREEE (reference sequence). The CDR3 is 15 residues long. Here the CDR3 DNA reads TGTGCCAGCAGGTTAGCCCAGAGCTCCTACAATGAGCAGTTCTTC. Translating gives CASRLAQSSYNEQFF.

The chain combines TRBV18 with TRBJ1-3; TRBD1 aligns across 7 bases. CDR1 and CDR2 from the germline V gene are KGHSH and LQKENI. Germline trimming cut 3 bases from V and 2 bases from J; bases unmatched to any gene: 4. There are 15 residues in the CDR3. The CDR3 DNA follows: TGTGCCAGCTCACCGGGACAGACGCCTGGAAACACCATATATTTT. Translation gives CASSPGQTPGNTIYF.

The chain employs TRBV25-1 and TRBJ2-1, with 10 bases matching TRBD2. Germline CDR1 reads MGHDK; CDR2 reads SYGVNS. Trimming took 4 bases from V and 7 from J; bases not matched to a gene: 7. This CDR3 has 15 amino acids. The CDR3, as DNA: TGTGCCAGCAGTGTTCCTAGCGGGAGAATTAATGAGCAGTTCTTC. This encodes CASSVPSGRINEQFF. Variable domain in full (rest from reference TRBV25-1 and TRBJ2-1): EADIYQTPRYLVIGTGKKITLECSQTMGHDKMYWYQQDPGMELHLIHYSYGVNSTEKGDLSSESTVSRIRTEHFPLTLESARPSHTSQYLCASSVPSGRINEQFFGPGTRLTVL.

This chain joins TRBV6-5 and TRBJ1-2; 7 bases are shared with TRBD1. The CDR3 has 13 residues. Germline V lookup: CDR1 MNHEY, CDR2 SVGAGI. The junction had 3 bases not matched to a gene; V was cut back by 6 bases and J by 2 bases. This CDR3 reads CASSLTGNYGYTF. The DNA for the CDR3 is TGTGCCAGCAGCCTGACAGGGAACTATGGCTACACCTTC.

J is TRBJ2-2 and V is TRBV10-3; possible D gene TRBD1, 6 bases. V was trimmed by 8 bases and J by 6 bases, leaving 16 bases between them. CDR1 is ENHRY and CDR2 is SYGVKD in the germline V gene. CDR3 length equals 14 residues. The CDR3 coding sequence is TGTGCCATCGGGGGCCCCGTAAGTTCCGGGGAGCTGTTTTTT. Protein product: CAIGGPVSSGELFF.

The CDR3 protein is CASSSAGDRQFF. The DNA of the CDR3 is TGTGCCAGCAGTTCAGCCGGGGACCGGCAGTTCTTC. The chain uses TRBV28 and TRBJ2-1; D may match TRBD1 or TRBD2 (5 bases each). This CDR3 contains 12 residues. The V gene lost 4 bases and the J gene lost 12 bases, with 13 bases spanning the gap. Germline loops: CDR1 MDHEN, CDR2 SYDVKM.

The rearrangement joins TRBV19 to TRBJ2-7; a weak D match, TRBD2 (5 bases). Between the trimmed V and J ends, which lost 5 bases and 1 base, there was a span of 15 bases. The CDR3 runs 15 residues. Germline loops: CDR1 LNHDA, CDR2 SQIVND (reference sequence). CDR3 residues: CASSSQAGRSYEQYF. In DNA, the CDR3 is TGTGCCAGTAGTTCCCAGGCGGGTAGGTCCTACGAGCAGTACTTC.

In its sample, this clone was seen many times. CDR3 residues: CASSPTSEDTQYF. The DNA for the CDR3 is TGTGCCAGCAGTCCAACTAGCGAGGATACGCAGTATTTT. This chain uses TRBV27 with TRBJ2-3; 7 nucleotides line up with TRBD2. The germline V gene has CDR1 MNHEY and CDR2 SMNVEV (reference sequence). The CDR3 spans 13 residues. After removal of 5 bases from V and 6 bases from J, the junction contained 5 bases not matched to a gene.

The V gene is TRBV6-2 or TRBV6-3, the J gene TRBJ1-1; TRBD1 agrees at 8 bases. The CDR3 runs 14 residues. The J segment lost 1 base and the V segment lost 6 bases, leaving 4 bases of the junction unmatched. CDR1 MNHEY and CDR2 SVGEGT come from the germline V gene. The CDR3 spells CASSQGARNTEAFF. CDR3 in DNA: TGTGCCAGCAGCCAGGGGGCACGGAACACTGAAGCTTTCTTT.

The gene calls are TRBV4-2 and TRBJ2-1; 10 bases agree with TRBD2. The germline CDR1 and CDR2 sequences are LGHNA and YNFKEQ. The CDR3 loop spans 17 amino acids. Losses at the gene ends were 0 bases for V and 0 bases for J; bases not matched to a gene: 2. CDR3 sequence (DNA): TGTGCCAGCAGCCAAGACCGGACTAGCGGCTCCTACAATGAGCAGTTCTTC. It is translated as CASSQDRTSGSYNEQFF.

The chain uses TRBV5-6 and TRBJ2-3; TRBD1 agrees at 9 bases. The CDR3 totals 15 residues. Germline V gene sequence: CDR1 SGHDT, CDR2 YYEEEE. Trimming cost V 0 bases and J 8 bases; bases outside gene matches: 7. The CDR3 nucleotides read TGTGCCAGCAGCTTGGGAATACAGGGGGCGCGTACGCAGTATTTT. It codes for CASSLGIQGARTQYF.

The genes are TRBV3-1 (or the pseudogene TRBV3-2) and TRBJ2-1; D is unresolved. The V gene's germline CDR1 is LGHDT and CDR2 YNNKEL (reference sequence). This CDR3 is 13 amino acids long. V was cut by 0 bases and J by 13 bases, with 13 bases left in between. In DNA, the CDR3 is TGTGCCAGCAGCCAAGATATACGGATGCCTCAGTTCTTC. Translated: CASSQDIRMPQFF.

The count of this clone is one. This sequence joins TRBV18 and TRBJ2-3; D gene uncertain. Germline CDR1 KGHSH, CDR2 LQKENI. CDR3 length equals 13 residues. The V gene lost 3 bases and the J gene lost 0 bases, with 4 bases spanning the gap. CDR3 in amino acids: CASSPDSTDTQYF. DNA of the CDR3: TGTGCCAGCTCACCGGACAGCACAGATACGCAGTATTTT.

The chain carries TRBV6-5 and TRBJ1-1; D possibly corresponds to TRBD1 (5 bases). The V gene lost 4 bases and the J gene lost 4 bases, with 13 bases spanning the gap. Germline V gene sequence: CDR1 MNHEY, CDR2 SVGAGI. CDR3 length: 14 residues. The CDR3 loop reads CASSWGGDLTEAFF. The CDR3 DNA reads as TGTGCCAGCAGTTGGGGGGGGGATCTCACTGAAGCTTTCTTT.